These 21 T cell receptor beta chains came from one sample sequenced in a study of cytomegalovirus exposure and HLA in healthy donors. PCR used 60 Vbeta primers and 13 Jbeta primers. Generated by immunoSEQ multiplex PCR, the TCRdb table keeps only in-frame clones and is missing some. The sample yields about 77,000 clones, of which the top ten take up approximately 13%. Sample: PBMCs. The source is a man in his forties or fifties in good health and CMV-seropositive.

This sequence joins TRBV6-5 and TRBJ2-1, with 7 bases identical to TRBD2. Losses at the gene ends were 10 bases for V and 2 bases for J; bases not matched to a gene: 2. Looked up from germline, CDR1 is MNHEY and CDR2 is SVGAGI. The CDR3 is 12 residues long. The CDR3 here is CATSGTYNEQFF. In nucleotides, the CDR3 is TGTGCCACCAGCGGGACCTACAATGAGCAGTTCTTC.

The J gene is TRBJ1-2, the V gene TRBV28; weak D call: TRBD1 (6 bases). There are 14 residues in the CDR3. Trimming took 3 bases from V and 8 from J, leaving 16 bases between them. Per the germline V gene, CDR1 is MDHEN and CDR2 is SYDVKM. DNA for the CDR3: TGTGCCAGCAGTTTTTCAGGGGCCCCCTGGGGCTACACCTTC. This codes for CASSFSGAPWGYTF.

The chain has TRBV27 and TRBJ1-1; weak D call: TRBD1 (6 bases). The CDR3 runs 12 residues. CDR1 is MNHEY and CDR2 is SMNVEV in the germline V gene (reference sequence). V gave up 8 bases and J gave up 8 bases, with 15 bases separating them. CDR3 sequence reads: CASGSRGSEAFF. The DNA of the CDR3 is TGTGCCAGCGGCAGCAGGGGAAGCGAAGCTTTCTTT.

The chain joins TRBV30 to TRBJ1-4, with 9 bases matching TRBD1. CDR1 and CDR2 (germline): GTSNPN, SVGIG (reference sequence). The CDR3 length is 12 residues. The J segment lost 5 bases and the V segment lost 8 bases, leaving 3 bases of the junction unmatched. CDR3 coding DNA: TGTGCCCGAGGGACAGGGAATGAAAAACTGTTTTTT. Protein sequence: CARGTGNEKLFF.

The chain links TRBV27 to TRBJ2-2; 8 nucleotides agree with TRBD1. Judging by the DNA end, TRBJ1-3 fits better; the J call may be wrong. The CDR3 runs 17 residues. Germline V CDR1 and CDR2: MNHEY, SMNVEV (reference sequence). The CDR3 DNA sequence: TGTGCCAGCAGTTTGGTAGAGCAGGGGGCTCATGGAAACACCATATATTTT. Amino acids: CASSLVEQGAHGNTIYF.

The chain recombines TRBV7-6 with TRBJ1-1; D is undetermined. V was trimmed by 1 base and J by 3 bases, leaving 9 bases between them. Germline CDR1 and CDR2: SGHVS and FNYEAQ. This CDR3 has 14 amino acids. The CDR3 here is CASSLGPLDTEAFF. The CDR3 DNA is TGTGCCAGCAGCTTAGGACCCCTAGACACTGAAGCTTTCTTT.

The chain uses TRBV2 and TRBJ2-3; D may be TRBD2 (6 bases). The germline V and J ends were trimmed by 6 bases and 2 bases, with 9 bases remaining between them. CDR3 length: 13 residues. CDR1 is SNHLY, CDR2 FYNNEI, per germline. CDR3 protein: CASRGGDTDTQYF. CDR3 DNA: TGTGCCAGCAGGGGCGGGGACACAGATACGCAGTATTTT.

The chain has TRBV2 and TRBJ1-4; 7 bases match TRBD1. This CDR3 has 15 amino acids. Looked up from germline, CDR1 is SNHLY and CDR2 is FYNNEI. The trim removed 10 bases at V and 4 bases at J, leaving 12 bases unmatched. In DNA, the CDR3 is TGTGCCACCGCGTGGTCGGGACAGCTTAATGAAAAACTGTTTTTT. Its protein product is CATAWSGQLNEKLFF.

This rearrangement joins TRBV5-1 to TRBJ1-5, with a tentative D call TRBD1 (5 bases). V was trimmed by 4 bases and J by 6 bases, leaving 14 bases between them. This CDR3 is 14 amino acids long. The germline gives CDR1 SGHRS, CDR2 YFSETQ. The CDR3 spells CASSPGPGGQPQHF. The CDR3 DNA reads TGCGCCAGCAGCCCGGGGCCCGGGGGTCAGCCCCAGCATTTT.

This chain joins TRBV7-8 and TRBJ1-2; weak D call: TRBD1 (5 bases). CDR1 is SGHVS, CDR2 FQNEAQ, per germline. This CDR3 contains 14 residues. The V and J ends lost 5 bases and 8 bases respectively, with 18 bases between them. CDR3 bases: TGTGCCAGCAGCCGGGTGGGGGGATTGGAGGGCTACACCTTC. Translated: CASSRVGGLEGYTF.

The chain uses TRBV2 and TRBJ1-2, with D uncertain. CDR3 size: 15 residues. Germline loops: CDR1 SNHLY, CDR2 FYNNEI. The V end was cut by 8 bases, the J end by 8 bases, with 24 bases between. CDR3 nucleotide sequence: TGTGCCAGCCCCGAAGGCCGAGTGCCGCAGAGGGGCTACACCTTC. This gives the protein CASPEGRVPQRGYTF.

The V call is TRBV5-6, the J call TRBJ2-7, with 9 positions matching TRBD1. CDR3 length equals 13 residues. J was trimmed by 6 bases and V by 3 bases; bases with no gene match: 4. Looked up from germline, CDR1 is SGHDT and CDR2 is YYEEEE. The CDR3 DNA follows: TGTGCCAGCAGCTGGGGACAGGGTACCGAGCAGTACTTC. Amino acid sequence: CASSWGQGTEQYF.

This chain connects TRBV29-1 to TRBJ1-5; D is unresolved. Germline V gene data show CDR1 as SQVTM and CDR2 as ANQGSEA. CDR3 length: 13 amino acids. Trimming cost V 5 bases and J 3 bases, with 11 bases left between them. The CDR3, as DNA: TGCAGCGTTCAACCTAGCTACAATCAGCCCCAGCATTTT. This encodes CSVQPSYNQPQHF.

The chain has TRBV6-1 and TRBJ1-2; TRBD1 aligns across 11 bases. The CDR3 length is 13 residues. In germline, CDR1 is MNHNS, CDR2 SASEGT. Losses at the gene ends were 6 bases for V and 4 bases for J; bases not matched to a gene: 1. The CDR3 DNA reads as TGTGCCAGCAGCGGGACAGGGGGCTATGGCTACACCTTC. Its protein is CASSGTGGYGYTF.

V usage is TRBV5-1 and J usage is TRBJ2-1, with TRBD2 matching over 12 bases. This CDR3 region has 18 residues. Germline values: CDR1 SGHRS, CDR2 YFSETQ. With V trimmed by 1 base and J by 0 bases, 5 bases remained unmatched. In DNA, the CDR3 is TGCGCCAGCAGCTTGCGGCTAGCGGGGGGGCTCTCCTACAATGAGCAGTTCTTC. This sequence encodes CASSLRLAGGLSYNEQFF. The full variable domain, in which reference TRBV5-1 and TRBJ2-1 provide the parts outside the CDR3, is KAGVTQTPRYLIKTRGQQVTLSCSPISGHRSVSWYQQTPGQGLQFLFEYFSETQRNKGNFPGRFSGRQFSNSRSEMNVSTLELGDSALYLCASSLRLAGGLSYNEQFFGPGTRLTVL.

The CDR3 here is CASSLRERITGELFF. For the CDR3, the DNA is TGCGCCAGCAGCTTACGGGAGAGGATCACCGGGGAGCTGTTTTTT. The chain recombines TRBV5-1 with TRBJ2-2, with a weak D call TRBD2 (6 bases). The CDR3 loop spans 15 amino acids. Germline V gene data show CDR1 as SGHRS and CDR2 as YFSETQ. Trimming cost V 2 bases and J 4 bases, with 12 bases left between them. Based on the CDR3 plus reference TRBV5-1 and TRBJ2-2, the full variable domain is KAGVTQTPRYLIKTRGQQVTLSCSPISGHRSVSWYQQTPGQGLQFLFEYFSETQRNKGNFPGRFSGRQFSNSRSEMNVSTLELGDSALYLCASSLRERITGELFFGEGSRLTVL.

V gene TRBV7-8 combines with J gene TRBJ1-3; D is unresolved. This CDR3 is 16 amino acids long. CDR1 and CDR2 from the germline V gene are SGHVS and FQNEAQ. V lost 1 base and J lost 4, with 14 bases in between. CDR3 sequence reads: CASSLVPGLGGNTIYF. The CDR3 nucleotides are TGTGCCAGCAGCTTAGTCCCAGGACTCGGGGGAAACACCATATATTTT.

The J gene is TRBJ2-1, the V gene TRBV5-1, with 8 bases lining up with TRBD2. V lost 0 bases and J lost 6; bases outside the gene matches: 5. The CDR3 is 15 amino acids. From germline, CDR1 is SGHRS and CDR2 YFSETQ. The CDR3 loop reads CASSLDLAGGNEQFF. In DNA, the CDR3 is TGCGCCAGCAGCTTGGATCTAGCGGGTGGCAATGAGCAGTTCTTC.

The genes are TRBV13 and TRBJ2-3, with 9 bases identical to TRBD2. The J segment lost 6 bases and the V segment lost 5 bases, leaving 9 bases of the junction unmatched. The CDR3 is 15 amino acids. Germline V gene sequence: CDR1 PRHDT, CDR2 FYEKMQ (reference sequence). CDR3 nucleotide sequence: TGTGCCAGCAGCCTGCGGGAGGGGCTAGGTGATACGCAGTATTTT. Protein: CASSLREGLGDTQYF.

The chain joins TRBV5-1 to TRBJ2-1; 8 positions agree with TRBD1. The CDR3 spans 11 residues. V lost 2 bases to trimming and J lost 14 bases; unmatched junction nucleotides: 3. Germline V gene lookup returns CDR1 SGHRS and CDR2 YFSETQ. The CDR3 spells CASSLQGEEFF. In nucleotides, the CDR3 is TGCGCCAGCAGCTTACAGGGGGAAGAGTTCTTC.

V and J are TRBV5-4 and TRBJ2-3; possible D gene TRBD2, 6 bases. Germline V gives CDR1 SGHNT, CDR2 YYREEE (reference sequence). Trimming pared 5 bases from V and 2 bases from J, leaving 15 bases between. The CDR3 extends over 15 amino acids. This CDR3 reads CASSWRGGSTDTQYF. The CDR3 DNA sequence: TGTGCCAGCAGTTGGAGGGGCGGGTCCACAGATACGCAGTATTTT.